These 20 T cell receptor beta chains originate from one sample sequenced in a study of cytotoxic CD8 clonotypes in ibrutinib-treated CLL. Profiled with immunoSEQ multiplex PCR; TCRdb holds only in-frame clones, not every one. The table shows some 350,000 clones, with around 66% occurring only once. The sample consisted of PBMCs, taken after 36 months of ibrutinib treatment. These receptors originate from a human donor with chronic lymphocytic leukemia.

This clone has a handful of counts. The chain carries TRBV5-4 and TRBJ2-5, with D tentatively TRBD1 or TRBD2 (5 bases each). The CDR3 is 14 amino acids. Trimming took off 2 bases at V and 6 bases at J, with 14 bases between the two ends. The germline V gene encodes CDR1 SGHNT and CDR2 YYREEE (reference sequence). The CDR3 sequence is CASSLVGGVKTQYF. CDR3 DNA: TGTGCCAGCAGCTTAGTTGGGGGAGTAAAGACCCAGTACTTC.

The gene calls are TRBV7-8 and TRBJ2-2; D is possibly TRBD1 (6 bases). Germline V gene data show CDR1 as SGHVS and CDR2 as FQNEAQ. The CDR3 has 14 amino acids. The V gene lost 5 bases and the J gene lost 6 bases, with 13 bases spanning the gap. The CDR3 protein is CASSEVRGSGELFF. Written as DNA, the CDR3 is TGTGCCAGCAGCGAAGTGAGGGGGTCCGGGGAGCTGTTTTTT.

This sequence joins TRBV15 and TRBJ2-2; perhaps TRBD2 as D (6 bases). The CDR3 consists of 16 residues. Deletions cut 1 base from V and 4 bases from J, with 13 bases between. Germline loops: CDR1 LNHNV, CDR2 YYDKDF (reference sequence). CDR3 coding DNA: TGTGCCACCAGCAGAGGTGGAGGGCCCGCCACCGGGGAGCTGTTTTTT. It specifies CATSRGGGPATGELFF. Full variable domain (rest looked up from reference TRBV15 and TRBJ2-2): DAMVIQNPRYQVTQFGKPVTLSCSQTLNHNVMYWYQQKSSQAPKLLFHYYDKDFNNEADTPDNFQSRRPNTSFCFLDIRSPGLGDTAMYLCATSRGGGPATGELFFGEGSRLTVL.

The CDR3 is CASSAEGLADTDTQYF. For the CDR3, the DNA is TGTGCCAGCAGCGCCGAGGGACTAGCGGACACAGATACGCAGTATTTT. This chain links TRBV9 with TRBJ2-3; 11 nucleotides align to TRBD2. The CDR3 extends over 16 amino acids. J lost 2 bases, V lost 3 bases, and 5 bases had no gene match. Germline CDR1 reads SGDLS; CDR2 reads YYNGEE.

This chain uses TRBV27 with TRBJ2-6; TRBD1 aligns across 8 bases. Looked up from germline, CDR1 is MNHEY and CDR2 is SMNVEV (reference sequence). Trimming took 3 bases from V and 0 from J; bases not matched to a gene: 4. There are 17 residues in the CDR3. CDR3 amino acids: CASSFGQGGSGANVLTF. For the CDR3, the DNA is TGTGCCAGCAGTTTTGGACAGGGTGGCTCTGGGGCCAACGTCCTGACTTTC.

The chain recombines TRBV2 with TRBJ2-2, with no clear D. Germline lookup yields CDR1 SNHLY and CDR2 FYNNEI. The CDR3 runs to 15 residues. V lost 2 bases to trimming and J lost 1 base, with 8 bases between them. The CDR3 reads CASSESRLNTGELFF. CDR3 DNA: TGTGCCAGCAGTGAAAGCAGGTTGAACACCGGGGAGCTGTTTTTT.

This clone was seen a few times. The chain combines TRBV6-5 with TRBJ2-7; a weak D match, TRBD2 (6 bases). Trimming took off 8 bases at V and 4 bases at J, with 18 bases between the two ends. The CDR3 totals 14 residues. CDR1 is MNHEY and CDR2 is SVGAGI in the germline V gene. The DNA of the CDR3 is TGTGCCAGCTCCCCCTCGGGAGAGGGGTACGAGCAGTACTTC. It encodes CASSPSGEGYEQYF.

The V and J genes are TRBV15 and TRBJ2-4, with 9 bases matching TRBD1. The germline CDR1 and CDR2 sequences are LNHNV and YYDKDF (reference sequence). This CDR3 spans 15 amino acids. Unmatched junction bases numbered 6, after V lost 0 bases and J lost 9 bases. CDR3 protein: CATSREDRGRGIQYF. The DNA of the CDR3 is TGTGCCACCAGCAGAGAGGACAGGGGAAGGGGCATTCAGTACTTC.

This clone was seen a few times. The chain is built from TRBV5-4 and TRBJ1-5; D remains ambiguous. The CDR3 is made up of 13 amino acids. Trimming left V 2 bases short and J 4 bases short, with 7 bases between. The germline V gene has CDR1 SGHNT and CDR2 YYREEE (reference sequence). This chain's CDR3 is CASSFGVNQPQHF. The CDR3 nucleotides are TGTGCCAGCAGCTTCGGGGTAAATCAGCCCCAGCATTTT.

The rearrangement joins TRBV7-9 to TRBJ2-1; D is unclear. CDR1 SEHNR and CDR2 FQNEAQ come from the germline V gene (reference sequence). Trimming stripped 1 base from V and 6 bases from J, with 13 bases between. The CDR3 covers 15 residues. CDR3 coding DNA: TGTGCCAGCAGCTTAGAATCCACCTACATCAATGAGCAGTTCTTC. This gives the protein CASSLESTYINEQFF.

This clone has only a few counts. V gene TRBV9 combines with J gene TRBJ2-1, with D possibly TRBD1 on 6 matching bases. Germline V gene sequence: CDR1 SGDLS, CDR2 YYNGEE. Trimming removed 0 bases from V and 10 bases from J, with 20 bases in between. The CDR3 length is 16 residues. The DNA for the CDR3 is TGTGCCAGCAGCGTAGATGGCCAATGGGGGCGGGCCGAGCAGTTCTTC. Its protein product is CASSVDGQWGRAEQFF.

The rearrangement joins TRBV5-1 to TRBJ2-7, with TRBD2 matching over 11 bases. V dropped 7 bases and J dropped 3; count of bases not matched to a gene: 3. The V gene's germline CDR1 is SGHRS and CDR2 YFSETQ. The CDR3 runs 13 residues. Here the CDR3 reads CASSGTSGYEQYF. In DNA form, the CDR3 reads TGCGCCAGCTCCGGGACTAGCGGCTACGAGCAGTACTTC. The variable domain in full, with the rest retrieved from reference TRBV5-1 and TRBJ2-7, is KAGVTQTPRYLIKTRGQQVTLSCSPISGHRSVSWYQQTPGQGLQFLFEYFSETQRNKGNFPGRFSGRQFSNSRSEMNVSTLELGDSALYLCASSGTSGYEQYFGPGTRLTVT.

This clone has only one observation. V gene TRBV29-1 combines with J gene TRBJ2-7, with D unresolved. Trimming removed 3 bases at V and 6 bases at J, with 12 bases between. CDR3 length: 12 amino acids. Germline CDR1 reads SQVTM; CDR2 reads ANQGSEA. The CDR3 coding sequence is TGCAGCGTTGAGGTCGGCGGAGTCGAGCAGTACTTC. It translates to CSVEVGGVEQYF.

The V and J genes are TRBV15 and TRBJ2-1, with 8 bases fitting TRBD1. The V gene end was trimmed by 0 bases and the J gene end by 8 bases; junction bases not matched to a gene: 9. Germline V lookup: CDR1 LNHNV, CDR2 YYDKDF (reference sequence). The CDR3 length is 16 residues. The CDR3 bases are TGTGCCACCAGCAGAGATCTTCGGACAGGGCGTGATGAGCAGTTCTTC. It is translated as CATSRDLRTGRDEQFF. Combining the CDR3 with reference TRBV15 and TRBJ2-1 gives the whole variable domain DAMVIQNPRYQVTQFGKPVTLSCSQTLNHNVMYWYQQKSSQAPKLLFHYYDKDFNNEADTPDNFQSRRPNTSFCFLDIRSPGLGDTAMYLCATSRDLRTGRDEQFFGPGTRLTVL.

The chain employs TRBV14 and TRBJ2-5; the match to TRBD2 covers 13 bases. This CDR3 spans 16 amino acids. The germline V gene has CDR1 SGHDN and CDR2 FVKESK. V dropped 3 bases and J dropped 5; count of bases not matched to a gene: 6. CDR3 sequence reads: CASSHRLAGGLETQYF. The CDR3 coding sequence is TGTGCCAGCAGCCATCGACTAGCGGGGGGTTTGGAGACCCAGTACTTC.

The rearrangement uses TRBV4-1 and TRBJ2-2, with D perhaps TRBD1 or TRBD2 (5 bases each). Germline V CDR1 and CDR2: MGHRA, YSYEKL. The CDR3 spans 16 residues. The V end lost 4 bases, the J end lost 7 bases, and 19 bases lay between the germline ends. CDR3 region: CASSPWGLAIGGELFF. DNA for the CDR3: TGCGCCAGCAGCCCGTGGGGGTTGGCTATAGGCGGGGAGCTGTTTTTT.

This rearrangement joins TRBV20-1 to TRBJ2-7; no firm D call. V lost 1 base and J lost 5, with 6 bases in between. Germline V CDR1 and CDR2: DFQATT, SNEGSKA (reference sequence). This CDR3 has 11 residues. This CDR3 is CSARAKHEQYF. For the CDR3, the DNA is TGCAGTGCTAGAGCTAAGCACGAGCAGTACTTC.

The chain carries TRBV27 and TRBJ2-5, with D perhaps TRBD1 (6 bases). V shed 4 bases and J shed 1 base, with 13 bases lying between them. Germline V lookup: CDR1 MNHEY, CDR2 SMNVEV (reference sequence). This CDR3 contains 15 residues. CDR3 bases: TGTGCCAGCAGTTCCCTTGGGGGCCGCCAAGAGACCCAGTACTTC. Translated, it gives CASSSLGGRQETQYF.

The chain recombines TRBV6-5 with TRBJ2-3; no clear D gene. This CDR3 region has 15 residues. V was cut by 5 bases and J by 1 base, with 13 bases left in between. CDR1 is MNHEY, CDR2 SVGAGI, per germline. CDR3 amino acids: CASSPSSFGTDTQYF. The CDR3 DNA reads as TGTGCCAGCAGTCCCTCTAGTTTCGGCACAGATACGCAGTATTTT.

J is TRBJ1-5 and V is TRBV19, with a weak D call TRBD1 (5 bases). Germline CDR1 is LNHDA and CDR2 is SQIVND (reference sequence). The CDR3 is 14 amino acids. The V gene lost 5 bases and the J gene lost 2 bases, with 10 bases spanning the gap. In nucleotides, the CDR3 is TGTGCCAGTAGTCAGGGTATGGGCAATCAGCCCCAGCATTTT. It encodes CASSQGMGNQPQHF.